This is a list of T cell receptor beta chains from one sample in a study of a mutant IDH1 vaccine in newly diagnosed glioma. Here immunoSEQ multiplex PCR was the method, and the copy in TCRdb shows in-frame clones only, minus some. The table shows about 21,000 clones, with about 85% occurring only once. The source was PBMCs, collected from a glioma patient treated with radiotherapy, temozolomide or both. These receptors all come from a man aged 35-49 years with glioma. The CDR3 runs from the conserved cysteine through the conserved F or W. The order of the fields is clone size, V gene, D gene, J gene, CDR3 protein, CDR3 DNA. D genes are given only for firm matches. Expanded clones are given a class, and other clones once, few, many or no size at all.

>NA|TRBV5-4|NA|TRBJ2-1
CASRPPEKNNEQFF
TGTGCCAGCAGACCCCCCGAGAAGAACAATGAGCAGTTCTTC
>NA|TRBV6-1|TRBD2|TRBJ2-5
CASSEAGAGGRQETQYF
TGTGCCAGCAGTGAAGCGGGAGCGGGGGGACGGCAAGAGACCCAGTACTTC
>NA|TRBV9|NA|TRBJ1-1
CASSVQGGTEAFF
TGTGCCAGCAGCGTACAAGGGGGCACTGAAGCTTTCTTT
>NA|TRBV4-3|NA|TRBJ1-1
CASSQNRGTLAFF
TGCGCCAGCAGCCAAAATAGGGGAACTCTAGCTTTCTTT
>NA|TRBV6-6|NA|TRBJ1-5
CASSFRTYNQPQHF
TGTGCCAGCAGTTTCAGGACCTACAATCAGCCCCAGCATTTT
>NA|TRBV19|TRBD1|TRBJ2-5
CASSQDRGILETQYF
TGTGCCAGTAGTCAGGACAGGGGAATTCTAGAGACCCAGTACTTC
>NA|TRBV2|TRBD1|TRBJ2-5
CASTPDRQETQYF
TGTGCCAGCACCCCGGACAGGCAAGAGACCCAGTACTTC
>NA|TRBV4-1|TRBD2|TRBJ2-5
CASSPVPGLAGQETQYF
TGCGCCAGCAGCCCGGTCCCGGGACTAGCGGGGCAAGAGACCCAGTACTTC
>once|TRBV5-6|NA|TRBJ2-5
CASSLLEYQETQYF
TGTGCCAGCAGCTTACTCGAGTACCAAGAGACCCAGTACTTC
>NA|TRBV6-5|NA|TRBJ1-2
CASRLLYGYTF
TGTGCCAGCAGACTCCTCTATGGCTACACCTTC
>NA|TRBV10-3|NA|TRBJ2-1
CAISPRENEQFF
TGTGCCATCAGCCCAAGGGAGAATGAGCAGTTCTTC
>NA|TRBV5-4|NA|TRBJ1-6
CASLSDPNSPLHF
TGTGCCAGCTTGTCTGACCCCAATTCACCCCTCCACTTT
>NA|TRBV18|NA|TRBJ2-7
CASSLLSEYEQYF
TGTGCCAGCTCACTTCTTTCAGAATACGAGCAGTACTTC
>NA|TRBV6-5|NA|TRBJ1-2
CASSYSRGARGYGYTF
TGTGCCAGCAGTTACTCGAGGGGGGCGCGGGGCTATGGCTACACCTTC
>NA|TRBV5-5|NA|TRBJ1-5
CASSPQGSVQPQHF
TGTGCCAGCAGCCCCCAGGGGAGCGTTCAGCCCCAGCATTTT
>NA|TRBV18|NA|TRBJ1-1
CASSPQGLEAFF
TGTGCCAGCTCACCACAGGGCCTGGAAGCTTTCTTT
>NA|TRBV19|NA|TRBJ2-1
CASSIALGRNNEQFF
TGTGCCAGTAGTATAGCCCTCGGCAGGAACAATGAGCAGTTCTTC
>NA|TRBV30|NA|TRBJ2-5
CAWSPPGETQYF
TGTGCCTGGAGTCCCCCCGGGGAGACCCAGTACTTC
>NA|TRBV6-5|NA|TRBJ2-5
CASSYSGTPQETQYF
TGTGCCAGCAGTTACTCGGGGACGCCACAAGAGACCCAGTACTTC
>NA|TRBV6-5|TRBD1|TRBJ1-1
CASSYRGLDTEAFF
TGTGCCAGCAGTTACAGGGGGCTTGACACTGAAGCTTTCTTT
>NA|TRBV6-5|NA|TRBJ2-1
CASRQGAKDGEQFF
TGTGCCAGCAGACAGGGCGCTAAGGACGGTGAGCAGTTCTTC